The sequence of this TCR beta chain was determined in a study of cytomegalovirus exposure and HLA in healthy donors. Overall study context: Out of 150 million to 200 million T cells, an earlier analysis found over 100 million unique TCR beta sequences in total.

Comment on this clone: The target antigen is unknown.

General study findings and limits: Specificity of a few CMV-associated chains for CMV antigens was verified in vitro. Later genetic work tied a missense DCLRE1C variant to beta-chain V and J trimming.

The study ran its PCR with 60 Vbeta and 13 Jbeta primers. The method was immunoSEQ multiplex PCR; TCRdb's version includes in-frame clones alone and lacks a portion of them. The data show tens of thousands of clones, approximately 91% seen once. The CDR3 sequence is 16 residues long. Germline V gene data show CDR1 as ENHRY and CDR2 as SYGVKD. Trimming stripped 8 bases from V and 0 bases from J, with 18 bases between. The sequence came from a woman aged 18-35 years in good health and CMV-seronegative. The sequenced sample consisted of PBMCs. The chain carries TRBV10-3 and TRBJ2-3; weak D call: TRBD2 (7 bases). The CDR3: CAIGGVRGASTDTQYF. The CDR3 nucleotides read TGTGCCATCGGCGGGGTTCGGGGGGCTAGCACAGATACGCAGTATTTT.